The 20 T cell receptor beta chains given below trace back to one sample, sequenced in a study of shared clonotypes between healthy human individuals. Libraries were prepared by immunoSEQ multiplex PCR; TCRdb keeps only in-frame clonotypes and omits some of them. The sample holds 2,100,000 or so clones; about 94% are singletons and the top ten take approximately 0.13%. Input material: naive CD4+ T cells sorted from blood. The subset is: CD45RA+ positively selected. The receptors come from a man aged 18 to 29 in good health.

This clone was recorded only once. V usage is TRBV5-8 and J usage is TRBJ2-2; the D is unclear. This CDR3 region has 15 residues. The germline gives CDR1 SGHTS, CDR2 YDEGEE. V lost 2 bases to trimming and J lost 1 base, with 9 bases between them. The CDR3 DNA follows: TGTGCCAGCAGCTTTCGAATCGTGAACACCGGGGAGCTGTTTTTT. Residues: CASSFRIVNTGELFF.

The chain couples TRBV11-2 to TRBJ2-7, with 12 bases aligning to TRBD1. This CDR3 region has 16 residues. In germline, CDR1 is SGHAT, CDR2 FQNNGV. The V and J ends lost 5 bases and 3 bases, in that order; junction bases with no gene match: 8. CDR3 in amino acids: CASSPAGTGGIYEQYF. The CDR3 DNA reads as TGTGCCAGCAGCCCCGCCGGGACAGGGGGCATCTACGAGCAGTACTTC.

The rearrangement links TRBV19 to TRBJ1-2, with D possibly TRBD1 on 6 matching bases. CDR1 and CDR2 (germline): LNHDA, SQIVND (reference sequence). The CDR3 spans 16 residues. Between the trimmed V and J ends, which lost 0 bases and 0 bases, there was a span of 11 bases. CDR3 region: CASSIEAQGANYGYTF. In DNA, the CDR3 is TGTGCCAGTAGTATAGAGGCACAGGGTGCTAACTATGGCTACACCTTC.

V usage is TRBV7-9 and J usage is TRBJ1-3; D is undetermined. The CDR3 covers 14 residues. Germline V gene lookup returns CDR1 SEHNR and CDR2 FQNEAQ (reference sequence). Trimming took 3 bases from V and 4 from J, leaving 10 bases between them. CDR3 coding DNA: TGTGCCAGCAGCTTCGGCCACGGGGGAAACACCATATATTTT. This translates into CASSFGHGGNTIYF.

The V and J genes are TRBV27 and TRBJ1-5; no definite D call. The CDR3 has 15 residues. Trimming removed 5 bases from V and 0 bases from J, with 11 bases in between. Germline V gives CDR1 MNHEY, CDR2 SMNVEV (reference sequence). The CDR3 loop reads CASSRGPNSNQPQHF. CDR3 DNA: TGTGCCAGCAGTCGTGGGCCTAATAGCAATCAGCCCCAGCATTTT.

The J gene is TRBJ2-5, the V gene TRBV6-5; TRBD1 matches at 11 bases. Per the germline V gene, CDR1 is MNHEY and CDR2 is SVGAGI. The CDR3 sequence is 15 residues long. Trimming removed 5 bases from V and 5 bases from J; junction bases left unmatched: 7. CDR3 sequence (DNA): TGTGCCAGCAGTCCGAGGACAGGGGGCTTGGAGACCCAGTACTTC. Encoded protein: CASSPRTGGLETQYF.

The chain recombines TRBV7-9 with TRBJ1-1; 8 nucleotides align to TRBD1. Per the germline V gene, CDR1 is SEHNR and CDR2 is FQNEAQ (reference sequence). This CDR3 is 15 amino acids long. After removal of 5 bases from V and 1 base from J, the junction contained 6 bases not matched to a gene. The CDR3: CASSTRTGPNTEAFF. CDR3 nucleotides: TGTGCCAGCAGCACCCGGACAGGGCCGAACACTGAAGCTTTCTTT.

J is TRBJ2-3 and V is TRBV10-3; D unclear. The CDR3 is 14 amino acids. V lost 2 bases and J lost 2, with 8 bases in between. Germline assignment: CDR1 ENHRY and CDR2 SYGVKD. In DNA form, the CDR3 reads TGTGCCATCAGTGAGGTCTCCTCCACAGATACGCAGTATTTT. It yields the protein CAISEVSSTDTQYF.

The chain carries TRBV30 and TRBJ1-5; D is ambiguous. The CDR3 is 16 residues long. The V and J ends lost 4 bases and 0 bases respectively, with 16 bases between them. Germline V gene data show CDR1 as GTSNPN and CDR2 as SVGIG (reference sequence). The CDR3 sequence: CAWTPRDFYSNQPQHF. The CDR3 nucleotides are TGTGCCTGGACCCCTAGAGATTTTTATAGCAATCAGCCCCAGCATTTT.

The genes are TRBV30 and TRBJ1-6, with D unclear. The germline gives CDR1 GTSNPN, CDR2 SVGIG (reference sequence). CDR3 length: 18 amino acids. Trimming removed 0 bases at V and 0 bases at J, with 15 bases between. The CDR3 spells CAWSVRRAGSSYNSPLHF. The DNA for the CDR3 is TGTGCCTGGAGTGTACGACGGGCAGGCAGCTCCTATAATTCACCCCTCCACTTT.

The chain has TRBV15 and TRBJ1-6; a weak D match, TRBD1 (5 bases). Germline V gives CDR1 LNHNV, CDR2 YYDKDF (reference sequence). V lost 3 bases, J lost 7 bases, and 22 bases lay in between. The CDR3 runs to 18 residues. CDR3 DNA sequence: TGTGCCACCAGCAGGAAGGGGACCGCGTTCATGGGGAATTCACCCCTCCACTTT. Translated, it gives CATSRKGTAFMGNSPLHF. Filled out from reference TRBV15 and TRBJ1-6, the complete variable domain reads DAMVIQNPRYQVTQFGKPVTLSCSQTLNHNVMYWYQQKSSQAPKLLFHYYDKDFNNEADTPDNFQSRRPNTSFCFLDIRSPGLGDTAMYLCATSRKGTAFMGNSPLHFGNGTRLTVT.

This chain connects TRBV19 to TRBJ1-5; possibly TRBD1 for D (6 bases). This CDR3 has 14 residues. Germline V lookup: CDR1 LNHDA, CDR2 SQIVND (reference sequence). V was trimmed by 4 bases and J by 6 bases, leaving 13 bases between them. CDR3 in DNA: TGTGCCAGTAGTACAAACCCAGGGGTTCAGCCCCAGCATTTT. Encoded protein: CASSTNPGVQPQHF.

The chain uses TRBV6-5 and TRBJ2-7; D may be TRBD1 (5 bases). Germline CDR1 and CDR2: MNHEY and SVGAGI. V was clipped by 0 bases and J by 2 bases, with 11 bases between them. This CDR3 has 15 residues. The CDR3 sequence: CASSYSSDSAYEQYF. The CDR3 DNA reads TGTGCCAGCAGTTACTCGAGCGACAGTGCCTACGAGCAGTACTTC.

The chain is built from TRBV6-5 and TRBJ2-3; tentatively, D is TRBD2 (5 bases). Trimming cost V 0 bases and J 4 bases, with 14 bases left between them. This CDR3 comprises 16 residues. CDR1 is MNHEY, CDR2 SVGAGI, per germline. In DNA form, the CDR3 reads TGTGCCAGCAGTTACTCGAGGGTGGCTAGGCCAGATACGCAGTATTTT. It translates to CASSYSRVARPDTQYF.

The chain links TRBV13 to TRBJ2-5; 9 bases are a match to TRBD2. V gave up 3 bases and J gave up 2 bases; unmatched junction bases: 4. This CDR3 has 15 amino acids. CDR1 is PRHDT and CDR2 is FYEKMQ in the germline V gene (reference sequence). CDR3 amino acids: CASSFAGGGQETQYF. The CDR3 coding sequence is TGTGCCAGCAGCTTTGCGGGAGGGGGGCAAGAGACCCAGTACTTC.

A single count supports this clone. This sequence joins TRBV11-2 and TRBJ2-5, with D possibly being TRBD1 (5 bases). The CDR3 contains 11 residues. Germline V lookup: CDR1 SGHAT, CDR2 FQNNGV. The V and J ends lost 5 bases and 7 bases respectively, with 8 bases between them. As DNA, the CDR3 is TGTGCCAGCAGCCTCCAGGGGACCCAGTACTTC. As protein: CASSLQGTQYF. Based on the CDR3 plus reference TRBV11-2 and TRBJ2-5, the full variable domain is EAGVAQSPRYKIIEKRQSVAFWCNPISGHATLYWYQQILGQGPKLLIQFQNNGVVDDSQLPKDRFSAERLKGVDSTLKIQPAKLEDSAVYLCASSLQGTQYFGPGTRLLVL.

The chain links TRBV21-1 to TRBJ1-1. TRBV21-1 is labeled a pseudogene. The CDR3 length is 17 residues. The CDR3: CASSNRVRGGANTEAFF. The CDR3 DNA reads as TGTGCCAGCAGCAATCGGGTGAGGGGCGGGGCGAACACTGAAGCTTTCTTT.

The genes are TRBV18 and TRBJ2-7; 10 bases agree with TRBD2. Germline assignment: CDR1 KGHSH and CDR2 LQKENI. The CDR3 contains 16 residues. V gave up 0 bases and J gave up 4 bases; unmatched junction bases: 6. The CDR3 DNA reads TGTGCCAGCTCACCACCCCTACTAGCGGGGAAGTACGAGCAGTACTTC. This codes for CASSPPLLAGKYEQYF.

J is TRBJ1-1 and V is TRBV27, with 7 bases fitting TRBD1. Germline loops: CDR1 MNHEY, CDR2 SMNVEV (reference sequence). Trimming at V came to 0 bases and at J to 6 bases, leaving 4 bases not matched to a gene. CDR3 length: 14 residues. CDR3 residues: CASSLSKGGPEAFF. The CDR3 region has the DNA TGTGCCAGCAGTTTATCGAAAGGGGGCCCTGAAGCTTTCTTT.

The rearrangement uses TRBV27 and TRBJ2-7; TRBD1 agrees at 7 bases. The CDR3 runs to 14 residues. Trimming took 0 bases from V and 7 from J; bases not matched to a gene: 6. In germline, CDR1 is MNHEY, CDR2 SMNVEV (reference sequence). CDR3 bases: TGTGCCAGCAGTTTATCAGGGGGCAGGGGTGAGCAGTACTTC. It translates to CASSLSGGRGEQYF.